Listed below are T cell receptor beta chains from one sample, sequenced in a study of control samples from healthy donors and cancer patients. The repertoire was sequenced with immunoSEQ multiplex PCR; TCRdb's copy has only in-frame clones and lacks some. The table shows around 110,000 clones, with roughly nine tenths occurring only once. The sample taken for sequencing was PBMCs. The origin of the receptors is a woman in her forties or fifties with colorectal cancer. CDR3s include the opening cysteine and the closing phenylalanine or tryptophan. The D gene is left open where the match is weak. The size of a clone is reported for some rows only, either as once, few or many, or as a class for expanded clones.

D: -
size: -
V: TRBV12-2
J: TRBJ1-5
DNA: TGTGCAAGTCGGCCCGGGAGACCCGTCACTAATCAGCCCCAGCATTTT
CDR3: CASRPGRPVTNQPQHF

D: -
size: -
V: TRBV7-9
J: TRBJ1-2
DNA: TGTGCCAGCAGCCTTTATGGGGCTAACTATGGCTACACCTTC
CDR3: CASSLYGANYGYTF

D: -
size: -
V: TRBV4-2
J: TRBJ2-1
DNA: TGTGCCAGCAGCCAAGATCCCGTCAGGCGGGCGGGGTACAATGAGCAGTTCTTC
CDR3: CASSQDPVRRAGYNEQFF

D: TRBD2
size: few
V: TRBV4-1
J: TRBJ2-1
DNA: TGCGCCAGCAGGCCACTGAGCGGGAGATCAAATGAGCAGTTCTTC
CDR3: CASRPLSGRSNEQFF

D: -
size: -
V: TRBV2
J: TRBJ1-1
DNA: TGTGCCAGCAGAGGGAACACTGAAGCTTTCTTT
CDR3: CASRGNTEAFF

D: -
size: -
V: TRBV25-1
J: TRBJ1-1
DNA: TGTGCCAGCAGTGAATCCCAGGGGACCACTGAAGCTTTCTTT
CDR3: CASSESQGTTEAFF

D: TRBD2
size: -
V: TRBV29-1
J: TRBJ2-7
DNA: TGCAGCGTGGGGGGGGATGGATACAGATACGAGCAGTACTTC
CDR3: CSVGGDGYRYEQYF

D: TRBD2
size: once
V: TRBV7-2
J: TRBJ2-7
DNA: TGTGCCAGTACCGGGCTAGCGGTCTCCTACGAGCAGTACTTC
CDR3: CASTGLAVSYEQYF

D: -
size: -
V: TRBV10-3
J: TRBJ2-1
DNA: TGTGCCATCAGTGACAGCGCAGATGAGCAGTTCTTC
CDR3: CAISDSADEQFF

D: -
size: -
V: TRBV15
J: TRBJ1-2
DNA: TGTGCCACCAGCAGAGACCCCGGGTATGGCTACACCTTC
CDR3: CATSRDPGYGYTF

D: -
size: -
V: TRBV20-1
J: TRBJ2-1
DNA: TGCAGTGCTAGTGACTTCACTGGAGGTGGGAATGAGCAGTTCTTC
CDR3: CSASDFTGGGNEQFF

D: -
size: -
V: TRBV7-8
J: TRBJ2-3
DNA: TGTGCCAGCAGCTTAGTAGACCACACAGATACGCAGTATTTT
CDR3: CASSLVDHTDTQYF

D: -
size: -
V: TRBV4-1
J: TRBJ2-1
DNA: TGCGCCACCGGGGAGGCGAGCTCCTACAATGAGCAGTTCTTC
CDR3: CATGEASSYNEQFF

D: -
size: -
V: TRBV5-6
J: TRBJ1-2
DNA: TGTGCCAGCAGCGCCAACCCGGGGGGCTATGGCTACACCTTC
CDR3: CASSANPGGYGYTF

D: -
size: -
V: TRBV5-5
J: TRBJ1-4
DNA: TGTGCCAGCAGCTCCCCGACAGGCCTTAATGAAAAACTGTTTTTT
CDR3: CASSSPTGLNEKLFF

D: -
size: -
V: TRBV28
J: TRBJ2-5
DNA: TGTGCCAGCCTGGGGACCGGGGAGACCCAGTACTTC
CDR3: CASLGTGETQYF

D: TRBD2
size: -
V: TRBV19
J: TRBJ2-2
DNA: TGTGCCAGCCTCGTTGCGGGAGGGAACACCGGGGAGCTGTTTTTT
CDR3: CASLVAGGNTGELFF

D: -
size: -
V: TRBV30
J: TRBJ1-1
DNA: TGTGCCTGGAGTCCCTTTGGCGGTGAAGCTTTCTTT
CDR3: CAWSPFGGEAFF

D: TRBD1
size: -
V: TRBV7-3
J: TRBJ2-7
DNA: TGTGCCAGCAGCTTTTCTCCCCTGGACAGGATTTCCTACGAGCAATACTTC
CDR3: CASSFSPLDRISYEQYF

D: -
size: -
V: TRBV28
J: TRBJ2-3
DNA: TGTGCCAGCAGTTTTAGATCACCGAGCACAGATACGCAGTATTTT
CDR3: CASSFRSPSTDTQYF

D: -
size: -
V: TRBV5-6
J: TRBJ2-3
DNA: TGTGCCAGCAGCTTGTATGAATTTAGCACAGATACGCAGTATTTT
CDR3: CASSLYEFSTDTQYF

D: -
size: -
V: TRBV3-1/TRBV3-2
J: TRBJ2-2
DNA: TGTGCCAGCAGCCTAGGATTGGGGAACACCGGGGAGCTGTTTTTT
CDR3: CASSLGLGNTGELFF

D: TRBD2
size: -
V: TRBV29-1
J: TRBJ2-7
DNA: TGCAGCGTTGCAGGGGTCGGGGGGGGCGAGCAGTACTTC
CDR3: CSVAGVGGGEQYF

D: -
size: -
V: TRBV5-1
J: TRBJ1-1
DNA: TGCGCCAGCAGCTTGGTACCCCACGGGACCGGGACGGAGGACACTGAAGCTTTCTTT
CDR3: CASSLVPHGTGTEDTEAFF

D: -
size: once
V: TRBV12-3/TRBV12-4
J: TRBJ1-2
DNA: TGTGCCAGCCGACAGGACGGAACCTATGGCTACACCTTC
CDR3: CASRQDGTYGYTF

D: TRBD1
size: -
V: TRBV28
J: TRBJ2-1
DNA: TGTGCCATACAGGGGGTGAATGAGCAGTTCTTC
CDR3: CAIQGVNEQFF

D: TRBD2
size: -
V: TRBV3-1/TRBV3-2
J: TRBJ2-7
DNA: TGTGCCAGCAGCCTCTCCTCGACTAGCGGGGGCTACGAGCAGTACTTC
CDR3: CASSLSSTSGGYEQYF

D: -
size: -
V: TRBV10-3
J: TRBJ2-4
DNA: TGTGCCATCAGTTCCGGGACTTCGGGCATTCAGTACTTC
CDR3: CAISSGTSGIQYF

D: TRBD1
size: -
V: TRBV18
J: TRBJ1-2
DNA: TGTGCCAGCTCTGGGGACAGGTCCTATGGCTACACCTTC
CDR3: CASSGDRSYGYTF

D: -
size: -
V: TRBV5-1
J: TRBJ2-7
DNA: TGCGCCAGCAGCTTGGACAGGGCAACCTTCTACGAGCAGTACTTC
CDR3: CASSLDRATFYEQYF

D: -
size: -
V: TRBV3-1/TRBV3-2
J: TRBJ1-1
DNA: TGTGCCAGCAGCCAAGATCCCTGGGGCACTGAAGCTTTCTTT
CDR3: CASSQDPWGTEAFF

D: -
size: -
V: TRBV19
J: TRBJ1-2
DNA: TGTGCCAGTAGTATAACCCCGTTGGGGGCCGATGGCTACACCTTC
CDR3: CASSITPLGADGYTF

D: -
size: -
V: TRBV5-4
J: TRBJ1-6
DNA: TGTGCCAGCAGCTTGGTGGCAGGGCCTAATTCACCCCTCCACTTT
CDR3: CASSLVAGPNSPLHF

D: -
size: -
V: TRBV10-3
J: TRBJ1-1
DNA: TGTGCCATCAGTGAGGGGAGGAACACTGAAGCTTTCTTT
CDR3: CAISEGRNTEAFF

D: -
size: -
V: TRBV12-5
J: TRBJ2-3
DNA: TGTGCTAGTGGGGGAACGCGCGGAAGCACAGATACGCAGTATTTT
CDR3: CASGGTRGSTDTQYF

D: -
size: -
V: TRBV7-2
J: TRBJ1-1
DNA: TGTGCCAGCAGCGCAGATAGTGGGACTATGAACACTGAAGCTTTCTTT
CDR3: CASSADSGTMNTEAFF

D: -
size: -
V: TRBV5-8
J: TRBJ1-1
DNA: TGTGCCAGCAGCTTGAGAGTTCGTCAAGGGTTGGCTTTCTTT
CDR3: CASSLRVRQGLAFF

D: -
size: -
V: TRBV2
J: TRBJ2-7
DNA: TGTGCCAGCAGCGCCACAAGCGGCGACTACGAGCAGTACTTC
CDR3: CASSATSGDYEQYF

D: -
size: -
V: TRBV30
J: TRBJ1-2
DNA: TGTGCCTGGAGTCCGGGGGGCGCCTATGGCTACACCTTC
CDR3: CAWSPGGAYGYTF

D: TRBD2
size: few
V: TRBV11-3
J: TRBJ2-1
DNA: TGTGCCAGCAGCGAACGAAAAACGACTAGCGGCCACAATGAGCAGTTCTTC
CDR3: CASSERKTTSGHNEQFF

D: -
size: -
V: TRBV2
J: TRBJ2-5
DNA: TGTGCCAGCAGTGTACCCAGGGGAGAGACCCAGTACTTC
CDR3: CASSVPRGETQYF

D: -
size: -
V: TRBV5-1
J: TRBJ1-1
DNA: TGCGCCAGCACCCTTACCTCCGACAGGTGGAACACTGAAGCTTTCTTT
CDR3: CASTLTSDRWNTEAFF

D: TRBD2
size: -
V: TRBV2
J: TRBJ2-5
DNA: TGTGCCAGCAGTGAAGAGTGGGGGGGGACCCAGTACTTC
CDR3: CASSEEWGGTQYF

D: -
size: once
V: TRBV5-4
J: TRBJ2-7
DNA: TGTGCCAGCAGCTTGCGGGAAGGGGGCGAGCAGTACTTC
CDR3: CASSLREGGEQYF